Sequencing of this T cell receptor beta chain was carried out in a study of T cells after yellow fever vaccination. This CDR3 has 17 amino acids. Germline V gene lookup returns CDR1 SGHTA and CDR2 FQGNSA. The junction had 11 bases not matched to a gene; V was cut back by 3 bases and J by 2 bases. It was through 5'RACE template switching that TCR cDNA was made, with a universal primer site and UMIs added. TCRdb itself ran the 5' RACE reads through MiXCR, one entry per CDR3 protein. The sample holds 250,000 to 400,000 distinct CDR3 sequences; around 4.5% are singletons and the top ten take 15% to 20%. The sequence derives from a man aged 18 to 30 who received the YFV17D yellow fever vaccine. The rearrangement joins TRBV7-2 to TRBJ2-3, with TRBD2 identical over 7 bases. The sequencing used PBMCs, collected 15 days after the yellow fever booster vaccination. CDR3 coding DNA: TGTGCCAGCAGCTTGGGTGGGGGGGGGACCGCCACAGATACGCAGTATTTT. This translates into CASSLGGGGTATDTQYF.